This T cell receptor (beta chain) was captured in a study of chemoradiotherapy in HPV16-positive cancers. As concerns this clone: Its antigen is unidentified.

Study findings and constraints: HPV-responsive T-cell expansion during chemoradiotherapy was linked to improved recurrence-free survival in HPV16-positive patients. Candidate HPV-specific clones and E7-related TCR motifs grew in tumor during treatment.

From germline, CDR1 is SGHKS and CDR2 YYEKEE (reference sequence). The CDR3 is 15 residues long. The ends lost 3 bases at V and 1 base at J; junction bases unmatched: 6. Data came from immunoSEQ multiplex PCR; TCRdb stores just in-frame clones and leaves some out. The sample lists about 68,000 clones, 88% seen once, with around 4.4% in the top ten. V is TRBV5-5 and J is TRBJ2-5; 7 nucleotides match TRBD2. Sequencing used blood, obtained from a patient who underwent chemoradiotherapy. This TCR was sampled from a human donor with HPV-associated anogenital cancer. The CDR3 DNA is TGTGCCAGCAGCTCCCTTGGGGGGGGCCAAGAGACCCAGTACTTC. It codes for CASSSLGGGQETQYF.